Here is one T cell receptor (beta chain) with its context. Its antigen is still unknown. This sample was included in a study of CD8 T cells in ankylosing spondylitis. Study observations and caveats: A CD8+ phenotype characterized the disease-linked clones, which were relatively rare in peripheral blood.

The CDR3 runs to 13 residues. Germline-derived CDR1 and CDR2 are ENHRY and SYGVKD. Trimming cost V 6 bases and J 4 bases, with 10 bases left between them. TCRdb re-called the 5' RACE reads with MiXCR, one entry per CDR3 protein. The sample consists of around 340,000 distinct CDR3 sequences, roughly 14% of them appearing once. Sequencing was done on a sample of blood, either unsorted or a sorted T cell fraction (not recorded which). This TCR was sampled from a male donor with ankylosing spondylitis or in good health (not recorded which). The V gene is TRBV10-3, the J gene TRBJ2-4; D perhaps matches TRBD2 (5 bases). This CDR3 is CAIREAAKNIQYF. In DNA form, the CDR3 reads TGTGCCATCAGGGAGGCGGCGAAAAACATTCAGTACTTC.